These 9 T cell receptor beta chains originate from one sample sequenced in a study of OX40 agonist ivuxolimab in advanced cancers. Assay: immunoSEQ multiplex PCR; the TCRdb copy retains only in-frame clones and omits some. Among tens of thousands of clones listed, 84% were seen once. Sequenced here: CD4+ or CD8+ T cells sorted from blood, sampled in a trial of the OX40 agonist ivuxolimab. These receptors originate from an adult with an advanced solid tumor such as melanoma, head and neck, liver or kidney cancer.

The CDR3: CASSLQGYTEAFF. CDR3 nucleotide sequence: TGCGCCAGCAGCTTACAGGGGTACACTGAAGCTTTCTTT. The V gene is TRBV5-1, the J gene TRBJ1-1; 7 bases agree with TRBD1. Per germline, CDR1 SGHRS and CDR2 YFSETQ. The trim removed 2 bases at V and 3 bases at J, leaving 1 base unmatched. The CDR3 has 13 residues.

The chain combines TRBV4-1 with TRBJ1-4, with D perhaps TRBD1 (5 bases). CDR3 length equals 15 residues. The V gene's germline CDR1 is MGHRA and CDR2 YSYEKL. V lost 4 bases to trimming and J lost 8 bases, with 17 bases between them. CDR3 in DNA: TGCGCCAGCAGCCCAGCTGGGGCAGGGAGCGAAAAACTGTTTTTT. Its protein is CASSPAGAGSEKLFF.

V gene TRBV2 combines with J gene TRBJ2-7; 9 bases match TRBD2. The germline V gene encodes CDR1 SNHLY and CDR2 FYNNEI. The CDR3 extends over 13 amino acids. With V trimmed by 8 bases and J by 1 base, 3 bases remained unmatched. The CDR3 DNA reads TGTGCCAGCCTTCTAGCGGGATCCTACGAGCAGTACTTC. Translating it yields CASLLAGSYEQYF.

V and J are TRBV7-2 and TRBJ2-3, with TRBD1 matching 10 bases. CDR1 and CDR2 (germline): SGHTA, FQGNSA. This CDR3 has 13 amino acids. The ends lost 6 bases at V and 5 bases at J; junction bases unmatched: 2. The chain's CDR3 is CASSRTGGDTQYF. The CDR3 DNA follows: TGTGCCAGCAGTCGGACAGGGGGAGATACGCAGTATTTT. The whole variable domain, filled in from reference TRBV7-2 and TRBJ2-3, reads GAGVSQSPSNKVTEKGKDVELRCDPISGHTALYWYRQSLGQGLEFLIYFQGNSAPDKSGLPSDRFSAERTGGSVSTLTIQRTQQEDSAVYLCASSRTGGDTQYFGPGTRLTVL.

The rearrangement joins TRBV4-3 to TRBJ2-1, with TRBD1 matching 8 bases. The germline V gene has CDR1 LGHNA and CDR2 YSLEER. The CDR3 spans 15 residues. J was trimmed by 3 bases and V by 0 bases; bases with no gene match: 1. The CDR3 loop is CASSQDTGGYNEQFF. The CDR3 DNA reads as TGCGCCAGCAGCCAAGATACAGGGGGCTACAATGAGCAGTTCTTC.

The V call is TRBV4-3, the J call TRBJ1-6; D unclear. The CDR3 loop spans 14 amino acids. CDR1 and CDR2 from the germline V gene are LGHNA and YSLEER. V was shortened by 3 bases and J by 9 bases, with 12 bases between the two germline ends. CDR3: CASSQEEGRSPLHF. The CDR3 coding sequence is TGCGCCAGCAGCCAGGAAGAAGGGCGTTCACCCCTCCACTTT.

The chain joins TRBV15 to TRBJ2-1; D possibly corresponds to TRBD2 (6 bases). CDR1 and CDR2 (germline): LNHNV, YYDKDF (reference sequence). CDR3 length: 14 residues. Trimming took 4 bases from V and 6 from J, leaving 13 bases between them. CDR3 sequence reads: CATSNRREPNEQFF. CDR3 in DNA: TGTGCCACCAGCAATCGGAGGGAACCCAATGAGCAGTTCTTC. The entire variable domain, with the rest obtained from reference TRBV15 and TRBJ2-1, is as follows: DAMVIQNPRYQVTQFGKPVTLSCSQTLNHNVMYWYQQKSSQAPKLLFHYYDKDFNNEADTPDNFQSRRPNTSFCFLDIRSPGLGDTAMYLCATSNRREPNEQFFGPGTRLTVL.

J is TRBJ2-2 and V is TRBV7-9; D tentatively fits TRBD1 or TRBD2 (5 bases each). CDR3 length: 15 residues. With 7 bases removed from V and 13 bases from J, the gap between germline ends came to 25 bases. Germline CDR1 reads SEHNR; CDR2 reads FQNEAQ (reference sequence). DNA of the CDR3: TGTGCCAGCATTAATAGCGTAGACAGCCGGGGTGTGCTGTTTTTT. This sequence encodes CASINSVDSRGVLFF.

The chain recombines TRBV27 with TRBJ1-1, with D perhaps TRBD1 (5 bases). Deletions cut 4 bases from V and 1 base from J, with 7 bases between. Germline assignment: CDR1 MNHEY and CDR2 SMNVEV (reference sequence). CDR3 length: 13 residues. The CDR3 region is CASSSGTNTEAFF. CDR3 nucleotide sequence: TGTGCCAGCAGTTCCGGGACGAACACTGAAGCTTTCTTT.